The TCR beta chain described here comes from a study of technical replicates of blood from a few donors. This table comes from immunoSEQ multiplex PCR, and its TCRdb copy is limited to in-frame clones, with some not included. The sample lists nearly 70,000 clones; almost 95% were seen once. This CDR3 has 15 residues. The clonotype originates from a human donor in good health. The rearrangement joins TRBV21-1 to TRBJ1-2. TRBV21-1 is a pseudogene segment. The source material was T cells isolated from PBMCs. CDR3 in DNA: TGTGCCAGCAGCAAAGTGGTCGGGGGTAGGTTTGGCTACACCTTC. Its translation: CASSKVVGGRFGYTF.